This T cell receptor beta chain was sequenced in a study of shared clonotypes between healthy human individuals. In the case of this clone: Its specificity is unknown. Different DNA sequences within this sample yield the same CDR3.

CD45RA-negative memory and CD45RA+ naive subsets were split from the CD4+ cells. Assay used: immunoSEQ multiplex PCR; TCRdb lists only in-frame clones, some missing. The repertoire holds 1.6 million or so clones, with roughly 95% as singletons. Overall study findings and caveats: Relative to memory subsets, naive subsets generally showed larger estimated richness.

Between the trimmed V and J ends, which lost 3 bases and 4 bases, there was a span of 6 bases. The germline V gene encodes CDR1 SEHNR and CDR2 FQNEAQ (reference sequence). The length of the CDR3 is 12 residues. V usage is TRBV7-9 and J usage is TRBJ2-5, with a weak D call TRBD2 (5 bases). Material for sequencing was naive CD4+ T cells sorted from blood. The subset: CD45RA+ positively selected. This receptor was taken from a young man in good health. The CDR3 nucleotides read TGTGCCAGCAGCTTGGCGGGAGAGACCCAGTACTTC. It codes for CASSLAGETQYF.